This TCR beta chain was sequenced in a study of regulatory T cells in long-lasting Graves disease. Findings of the study overall: Patients with persistent Graves' had lower TCR diversity than newly diagnosed patients. Accuracy was perhaps lowered by the small sample size. TRBV28, TRBJ1-2 and TRBJ2-5 were favored in persistent disease.

CDR3 size: 17 residues. Germline CDR1 is MDHEN and CDR2 is SYDVKM. The germline V and J ends were trimmed by 5 bases and 2 bases, with 19 bases remaining between them. Time point of the sample: persistent/refractory GD, antithyroid drugs over 5 years with positive TRAb. Preparation of the TCR library used RNA extracted from PBMCs. Roughly 9.5-milliliter peripheral blood samples went into EDTA tubes. In this sample, this clonotype turned up a few times. Its antigen is currently unknown. Investigators prepared the TCR beta libraries by applying iRepertoire HTBI primers and Arm-PCR of CDR3 regions. TCRdb re-analysed the multiplex PCR reads in MiXCR, keeping a single row per CDR3 protein. The sample gives 500,000 to 700,000 distinct CDR3 sequences, about 30% of which show up once; 35% to 55% is in the top ten.

The sequencing here drew on peripheral blood mononuclear cells (PBMCs), taken when the disease was refractory, from a patient treated with antithyroid drugs. The chain recombines TRBV28 with TRBJ1-5, with D possibly TRBD1 on 5 matching bases. The origin of this receptor is a female donor with Graves disease. This CDR3 reads CASSPRSGLGGNQPQHF. The CDR3 DNA reads TGTGCCAGCAGTCCCCGGTCAGGGCTGGGTGGCAATCAGCCCCAGCATTTT.